The clone carrying this T cell receptor beta chain showed up just once. Its matching antigen is unknown. Germline V gives CDR1 SGHTA, CDR2 FQGNSA. The V and J ends lost 1 base and 1 base respectively, with 5 bases between them. The CDR3 consists of 13 residues. Profiled with immunoSEQ multiplex PCR; TCRdb holds only in-frame clones, not every one. The table shows just over 150,000 clones, with 90% occurring only once. This sample stems from a study of T cell responses to AZD1222 COVID-19 vaccine. Study results and caveats: With two AZD1222 doses given, Spike-specific TCR breadth and depth both rose. Among those given AZD1222, only five or six were seropositive at baseline. CD4 TCRs covered the whole spike, strongest at regions 160-218 and 743-854.

The sample in question was peripheral blood, obtained on day 0 of AZD1222 vaccination. The sequence was obtained from an adult in good health. The J gene is TRBJ2-7, the V gene TRBV7-2; no definite D call. This chain's CDR3 is CASSLDRSYEQYF. Written as DNA, the CDR3 is TGTGCCAGCAGCTTAGACAGATCCTACGAGCAGTACTTC. The full variable domain, rest sourced from reference TRBV7-2 and TRBJ2-7, is GAGVSQSPSNKVTEKGKDVELRCDPISGHTALYWYRQSLGQGLEFLIYFQGNSAPDKSGLPSDRFSAERTGGSVSTLTIQRTQQEDSAVYLCASSLDRSYEQYFGPGTRLTVT.